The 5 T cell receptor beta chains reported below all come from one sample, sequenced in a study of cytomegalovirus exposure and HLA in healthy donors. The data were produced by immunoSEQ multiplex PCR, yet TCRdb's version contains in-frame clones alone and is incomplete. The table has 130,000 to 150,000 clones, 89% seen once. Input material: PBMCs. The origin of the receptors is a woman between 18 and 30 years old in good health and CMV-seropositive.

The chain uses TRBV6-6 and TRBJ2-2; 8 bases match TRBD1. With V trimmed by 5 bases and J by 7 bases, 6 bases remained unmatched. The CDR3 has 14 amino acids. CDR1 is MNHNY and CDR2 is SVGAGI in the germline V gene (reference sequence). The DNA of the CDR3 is TGTGCCAGCAGTGGATGGACAGGGTTCGGGGAGCTGTTTTTT. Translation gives CASSGWTGFGELFF.

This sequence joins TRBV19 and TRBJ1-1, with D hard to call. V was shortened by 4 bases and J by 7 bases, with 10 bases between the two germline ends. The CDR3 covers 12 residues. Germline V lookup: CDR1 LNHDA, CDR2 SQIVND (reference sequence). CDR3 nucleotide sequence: TGTGCCAGTAGTACCCCTACGAGTGAAGCTTTCTTT. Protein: CASSTPTSEAFF.

The CDR3 sequence is CAGSPGQGAMAFF. The CDR3 DNA reads TGTGCCGGATCACCGGGACAGGGGGCAATGGCTTTCTTT. This chain uses TRBV30 with TRBJ1-1, with 12 positions matching TRBD1. This CDR3 is 13 amino acids long. The V gene's germline CDR1 is GTSNPN and CDR2 SVGIG (reference sequence). Germline trimming cut 8 bases from V and 11 bases from J; bases unmatched to any gene: 12.

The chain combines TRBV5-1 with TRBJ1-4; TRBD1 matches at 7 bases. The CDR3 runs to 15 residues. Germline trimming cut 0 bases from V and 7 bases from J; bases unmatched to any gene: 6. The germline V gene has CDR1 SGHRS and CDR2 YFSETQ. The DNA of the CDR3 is TGCGCCAGCAGCTTGGTGACAGGGATGAGTGAAAAACTGTTTTTT. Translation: CASSLVTGMSEKLFF.

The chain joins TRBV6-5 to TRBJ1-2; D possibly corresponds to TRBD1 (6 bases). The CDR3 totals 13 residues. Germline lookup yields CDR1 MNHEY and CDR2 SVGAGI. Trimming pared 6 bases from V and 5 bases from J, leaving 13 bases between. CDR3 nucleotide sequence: TGTGCCAGCAGGGTCGGACAGACATATGGCTACACCTTC. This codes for CASRVGQTYGYTF.